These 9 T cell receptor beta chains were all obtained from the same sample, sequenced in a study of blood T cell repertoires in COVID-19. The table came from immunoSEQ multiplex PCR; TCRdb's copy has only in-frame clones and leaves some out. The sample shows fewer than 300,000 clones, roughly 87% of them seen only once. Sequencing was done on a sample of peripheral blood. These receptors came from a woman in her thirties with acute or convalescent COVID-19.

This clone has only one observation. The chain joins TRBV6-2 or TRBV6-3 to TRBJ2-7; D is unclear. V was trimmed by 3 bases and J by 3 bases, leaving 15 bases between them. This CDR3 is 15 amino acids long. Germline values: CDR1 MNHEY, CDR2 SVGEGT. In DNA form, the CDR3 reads TGTGCCAGCAGTTATAGTAAATCTGGGCACTACGAGCAGTACTTC. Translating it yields CASSYSKSGHYEQYF.

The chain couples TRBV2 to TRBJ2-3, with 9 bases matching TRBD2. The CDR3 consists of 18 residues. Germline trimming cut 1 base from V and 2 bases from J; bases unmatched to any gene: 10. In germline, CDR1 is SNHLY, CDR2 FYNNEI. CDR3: CASSEGLGPSGITDTQYF. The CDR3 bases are TGTGCCAGCAGTGAAGGACTTGGCCCTAGCGGGATCACAGATACGCAGTATTTT.

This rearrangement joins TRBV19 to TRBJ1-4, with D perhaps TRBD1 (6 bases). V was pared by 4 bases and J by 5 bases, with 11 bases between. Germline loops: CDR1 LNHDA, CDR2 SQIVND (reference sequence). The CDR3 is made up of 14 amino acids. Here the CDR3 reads CASSRPQGNEKLFF. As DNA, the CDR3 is TGTGCCAGTAGTAGACCACAGGGAAATGAAAAACTGTTTTTT.

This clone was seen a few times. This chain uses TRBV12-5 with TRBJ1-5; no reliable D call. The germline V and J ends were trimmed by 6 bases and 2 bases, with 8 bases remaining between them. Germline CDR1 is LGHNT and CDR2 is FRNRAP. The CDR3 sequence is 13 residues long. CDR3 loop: CASGSTGNQPQHF. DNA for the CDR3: TGTGCTAGTGGCTCCACAGGCAATCAGCCCCAGCATTTT.

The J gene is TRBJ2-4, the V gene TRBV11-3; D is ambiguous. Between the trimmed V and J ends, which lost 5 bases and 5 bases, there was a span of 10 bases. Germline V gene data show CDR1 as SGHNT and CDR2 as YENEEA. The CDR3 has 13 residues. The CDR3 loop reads CASSVGRENIQYF. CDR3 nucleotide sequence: TGTGCCAGCAGCGTAGGCCGAGAAAACATTCAGTACTTC.

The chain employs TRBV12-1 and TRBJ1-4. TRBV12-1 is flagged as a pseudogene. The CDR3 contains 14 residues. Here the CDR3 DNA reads TGTGCCAGCAGCCTAGCGGAGGGTAATGAAAAACTGTTTTTT. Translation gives CASSLAEGNEKLFF.

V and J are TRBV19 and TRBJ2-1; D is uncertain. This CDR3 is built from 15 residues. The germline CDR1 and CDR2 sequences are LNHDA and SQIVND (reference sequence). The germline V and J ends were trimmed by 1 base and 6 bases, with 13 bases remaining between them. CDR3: CASSIVSAAFNEQFF. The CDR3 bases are TGTGCCAGTAGTATAGTGTCCGCAGCGTTCAATGAGCAGTTCTTC.

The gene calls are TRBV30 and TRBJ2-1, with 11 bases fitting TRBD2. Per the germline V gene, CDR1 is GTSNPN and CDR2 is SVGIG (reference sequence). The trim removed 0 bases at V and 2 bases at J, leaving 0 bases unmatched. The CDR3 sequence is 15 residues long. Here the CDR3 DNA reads TGTGCCTGGAGTGTACTAGCGGGAGCCTACAATGAGCAGTTCTTC. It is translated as CAWSVLAGAYNEQFF.

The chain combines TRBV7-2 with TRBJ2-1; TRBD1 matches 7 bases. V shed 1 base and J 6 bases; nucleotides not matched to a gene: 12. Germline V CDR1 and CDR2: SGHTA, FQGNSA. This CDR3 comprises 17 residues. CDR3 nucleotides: TGTGCCAGCAGCTTAGGAGGTGGCAGGGGGAAGTTCAATGAGCAGTTCTTC. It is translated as CASSLGGGRGKFNEQFF.